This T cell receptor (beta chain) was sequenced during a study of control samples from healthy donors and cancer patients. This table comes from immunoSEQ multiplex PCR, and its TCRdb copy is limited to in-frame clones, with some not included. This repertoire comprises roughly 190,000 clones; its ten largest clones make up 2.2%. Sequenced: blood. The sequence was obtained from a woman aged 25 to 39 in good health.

The chain's CDR3 is CASSVSDRATGPQHF. CDR3 in DNA: TGTGCCAGCAGCGTATCTGACAGGGCGACGGGGCCCCAGCATTTT. The chain is built from TRBV9 and TRBJ1-5; the match to TRBD1 covers 7 bases. The J segment lost 9 bases and the V segment lost 1 base, leaving 10 bases of the junction unmatched. CDR1 and CDR2 (germline): SGDLS, YYNGEE. CDR3 length: 15 amino acids.